This T cell receptor beta chain was identified during a study of response to subunit inactivated influenza vaccine. Notes on the study in general: Each seasonal influenza vaccination recruits few new T cells, the authors suggested.

Each CDR3 protein gets one entry after TCRdb re-called the RT-PCR reads with MiXCR. The table shows about 520,000 distinct CDR3 sequences, with roughly 11% occurring only once. The table lists this clonotype with many counts. Antigen specificity is unknown. This CDR3 comprises 14 residues. With 2 bases removed from V and 7 bases from J, the gap between germline ends came to 11 bases. The chain recombines TRBV12-3 or TRBV12-4 with TRBJ1-4; D gene ambiguous. The TCR was taken from a man aged 50 to 59 who received an inactivated influenza vaccine. Sequenced material: PBMCs from blood, taken about 40 days after vaccination. The CDR3 reads CASSLQGLGEKLFF. The CDR3 DNA sequence: TGTGCCAGCAGTTTACAAGGGCTCGGTGAAAAACTGTTTTTT.